These 12 T cell receptor beta chains originate from one sample sequenced in a study of cytomegalovirus exposure and HLA in healthy donors. A multiplex PCR was run with 60 Vbeta primers and 13 Jbeta primers. Method: immunoSEQ multiplex PCR; TCRdb's copy keeps in-frame clones and lacks some. The sample has 100,000 or so clones, around 63% seen once; the top ten hold more than 2.5%. The sequencing input was PBMCs. The receptor source for this set is a man aged 30 to 45 in good health and CMV-seronegative.

This chain connects TRBV19 to TRBJ1-5; 9 positions match TRBD1. CDR3 length: 14 amino acids. V gave up 7 bases and J gave up 5 bases; unmatched junction bases: 6. CDR1 is LNHDA and CDR2 is SQIVND in the germline V gene (reference sequence). Here the CDR3 reads CASTPRTGDQPQHF. CDR3 nucleotides: TGTGCCAGTACCCCACGGACAGGGGATCAGCCCCAGCATTTT.

V usage is TRBV20-1 and J usage is TRBJ2-7, with D possibly matching TRBD2 (6 bases). The CDR3 has 11 residues. The V and J ends lost 7 bases and 1 base respectively, with 8 bases between them. Germline V CDR1 and CDR2: DFQATT, SNEGSKA (reference sequence). Here the CDR3 DNA reads TGCAGTGTTCGGGGGTCCTACGAGCAGTACTTC. It is translated as CSVRGSYEQYF.

The J gene is TRBJ1-4, the V gene TRBV29-1; D is possibly TRBD1 (5 bases). V lost 5 bases and J lost 0, with 13 bases in between. This CDR3 is built from 15 residues. CDR1 is SQVTM, CDR2 ANQGSEA, per germline. Here the CDR3 reads CSVRGLPATNEKLFF. The CDR3 DNA sequence: TGCAGCGTTAGGGGTCTCCCTGCAACTAATGAAAAACTGTTTTTT.

The chain employs TRBV18 and TRBJ2-7; 8 nucleotides line up with TRBD1. CDR1 KGHSH and CDR2 LQKENI come from the germline V gene. The CDR3 contains 15 residues. V lost 2 bases to trimming and J lost 2 bases; unmatched junction nucleotides: 5. CDR3 residues: CASSPGQGGAYEQYF. DNA for the CDR3: TGTGCCAGCTCACCAGGACAGGGCGGCGCCTACGAGCAGTACTTC.

Of note for this clone: At one of its ends the junction is not consistent with the germline gene, which may arise from a read error. The rearrangement uses TRBV2 and TRBJ2-4, with a weak D call TRBD1 (5 bases). This CDR3 spans 14 amino acids. The germline gives CDR1 SNHLY, CDR2 FYNNEI. CDR3 sequence: CASSAGIVKNSQYF. CDR3 bases: TGTGCCAGCAGTGCAGGGATCGTCAAAAACAGTCAGTACTTC.

Turning to this clone: Other DNA variants within this sample encode the same CDR3. The V call is TRBV9, the J call TRBJ1-4; TRBD1 is a possible D gene (5 bases). The V end lost 0 bases, the J end lost 0 bases, and 9 bases lay between the germline ends. Germline loops: CDR1 SGDLS, CDR2 YYNGEE. This CDR3 has 16 residues. The CDR3 DNA follows: TGTGCCAGCAGCGTAGCAGGGCAACCAACTAATGAAAAACTGTTTTTT. Protein product: CASSVAGQPTNEKLFF.

This clone has more than one count but fewer than ten. The J gene is TRBJ2-1, the V gene TRBV7-3; 9 nucleotides align to TRBD2. With V trimmed by 4 bases and J by 5 bases, 6 bases remained unmatched. This CDR3 region has 15 residues. CDR1 is SGHTA, CDR2 FQGTGA, per germline. CDR3 amino acids: CASSSGLAKDNEQFF. Written as DNA, the CDR3 is TGTGCCAGCAGCTCGGGACTAGCCAAGGACAATGAGCAGTTCTTC. Based on the CDR3 plus reference TRBV7-3 and TRBJ2-1, the full variable domain is GAGVSQTPSNKVTEKGKYVELRCDPISGHTALYWYRQSLGQGPEFLIYFQGTGAADDSGLPNDRFFAVRPEGSVSTLKIQRTERGDSAVYLCASSSGLAKDNEQFFGPGTRLTVL.

This sequence joins TRBV19 and TRBJ1-1; 7 bases match TRBD1. The CDR3 loop spans 14 amino acids. V was clipped by 5 bases and J by 1 base; unmatched bases: 4. CDR1 is LNHDA, CDR2 SQIVND, per germline (reference sequence). The CDR3 DNA reads TGTGCCAGTAGTCCGACAGGGCAGAACACTGAAGCTTTCTTT. Encoded protein: CASSPTGQNTEAFF.

The gene calls are TRBV27 and TRBJ1-5; TRBD1 might be the D (6 bases). With 8 bases removed from V and 4 bases from J, the gap between germline ends came to 21 bases. Germline values: CDR1 MNHEY, CDR2 SMNVEV (reference sequence). CDR3 length: 16 amino acids. The CDR3 loop is CASALRGDRQNQPQHF. CDR3 coding DNA: TGTGCCAGCGCCCTCCGCGGAGACAGGCAAAATCAGCCCCAGCATTTT.

The J gene is TRBJ2-5, the V gene TRBV5-1, with D possibly TRBD2 on 6 matching bases. Trimming removed 4 bases at V and 1 base at J, with 17 bases between. This CDR3 is 16 amino acids long. Germline V gene data show CDR1 as SGHRS and CDR2 as YFSETQ. The CDR3, as DNA: TGCGCCAGCAGCAGGCAGCTAGCGTTAGGCCAAGAGACCCAGTACTTC. It specifies CASSRQLALGQETQYF.

This clone was counted a few times. The chain has TRBV7-3 and TRBJ2-2, with D tentatively TRBD2 (6 bases). V lost 5 bases, J lost 2 bases, and 21 bases lay in between. CDR3 size: 18 residues. Per the germline V gene, CDR1 is SGHTA and CDR2 is FQGTGA. The CDR3 protein is CASSLRGSGSINTGELFF. As DNA, the CDR3 is TGTGCCAGCAGCCTACGGGGTAGCGGTTCAATTAACACCGGGGAGCTGTTTTTT.

This chain joins TRBV18 and TRBJ2-2, with D possibly matching TRBD1 (6 bases). Germline V gives CDR1 KGHSH, CDR2 LQKENI. The V gene lost 6 bases and the J gene lost 5 bases, with 19 bases spanning the gap. The CDR3 sequence is 16 residues long. The CDR3 loop reads CASSGRGSRFTGELFF. CDR3 DNA sequence: TGTGCCAGCTCCGGTAGGGGGTCAAGATTTACCGGGGAGCTGTTTTTT.